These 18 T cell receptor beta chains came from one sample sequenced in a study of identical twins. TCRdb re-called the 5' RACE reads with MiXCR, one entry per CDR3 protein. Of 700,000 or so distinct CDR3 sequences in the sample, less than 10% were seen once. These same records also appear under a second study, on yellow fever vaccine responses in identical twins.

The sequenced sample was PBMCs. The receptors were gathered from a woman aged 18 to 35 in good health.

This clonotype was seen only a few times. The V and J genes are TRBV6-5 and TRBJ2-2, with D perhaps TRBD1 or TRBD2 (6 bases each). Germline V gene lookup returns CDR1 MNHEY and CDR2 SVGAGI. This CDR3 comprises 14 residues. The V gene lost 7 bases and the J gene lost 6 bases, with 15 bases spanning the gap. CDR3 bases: TGTGCCAGCACTTCCTGGAGGGGGTCCGGGGAGCTGTTTTTT. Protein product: CASTSWRGSGELFF.

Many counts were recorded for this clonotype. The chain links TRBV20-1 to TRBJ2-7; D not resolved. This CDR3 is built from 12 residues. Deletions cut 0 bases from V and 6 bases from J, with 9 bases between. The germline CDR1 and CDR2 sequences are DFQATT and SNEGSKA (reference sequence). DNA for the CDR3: TGCAGTGCTAGAGAAAGGACCCTCGAGCAGTACTTC. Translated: CSARERTLEQYF.

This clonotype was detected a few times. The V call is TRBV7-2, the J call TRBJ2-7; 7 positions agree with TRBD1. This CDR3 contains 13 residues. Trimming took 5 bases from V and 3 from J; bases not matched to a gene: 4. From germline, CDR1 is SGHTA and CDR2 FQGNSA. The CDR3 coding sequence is TGTGCCAGCAGCCACGGACAGGACTACGAGCAGTACTTC. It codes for CASSHGQDYEQYF.

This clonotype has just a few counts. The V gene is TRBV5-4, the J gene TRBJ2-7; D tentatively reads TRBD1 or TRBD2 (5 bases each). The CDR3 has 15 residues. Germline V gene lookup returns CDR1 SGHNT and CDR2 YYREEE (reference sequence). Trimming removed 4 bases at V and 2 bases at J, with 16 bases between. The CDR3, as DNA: TGTGCCAGCAGCATACGGACACCGGGAACCTACGAGCAGTACTTC. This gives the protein CASSIRTPGTYEQYF. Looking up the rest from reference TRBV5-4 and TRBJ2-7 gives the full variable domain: ETGVTQSPTHLIKTRGQQVTLRCSSQSGHNTVSWYQQALGQGPQFIFQYYREEENGRGNFPPRFSGLQFPNYSSELNVNALELDDSALYLCASSIRTPGTYEQYFGPGTRLTVT.

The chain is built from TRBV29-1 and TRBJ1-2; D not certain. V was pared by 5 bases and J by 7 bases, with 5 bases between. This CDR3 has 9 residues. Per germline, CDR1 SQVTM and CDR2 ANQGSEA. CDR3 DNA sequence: TGCAGCGTTATTTCTGGCTACACCTTC. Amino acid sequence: CSVISGYTF.

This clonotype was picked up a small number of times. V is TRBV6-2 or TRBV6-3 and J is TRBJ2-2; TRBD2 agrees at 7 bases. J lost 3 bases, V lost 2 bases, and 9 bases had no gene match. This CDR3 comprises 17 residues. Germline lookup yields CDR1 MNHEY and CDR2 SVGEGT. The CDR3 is CASSYVGGPKDTGELFF. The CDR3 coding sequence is TGTGCCAGCAGTTACGTGGGAGGGCCGAAGGACACCGGGGAGCTGTTTTTT.

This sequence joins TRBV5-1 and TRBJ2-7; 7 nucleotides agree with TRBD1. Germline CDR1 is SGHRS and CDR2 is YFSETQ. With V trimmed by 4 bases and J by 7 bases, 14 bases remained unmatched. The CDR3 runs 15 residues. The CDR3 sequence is CASSDGQDQRWEQYF. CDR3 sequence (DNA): TGCGCCAGCAGCGACGGACAGGACCAAAGGTGGGAGCAGTACTTC.

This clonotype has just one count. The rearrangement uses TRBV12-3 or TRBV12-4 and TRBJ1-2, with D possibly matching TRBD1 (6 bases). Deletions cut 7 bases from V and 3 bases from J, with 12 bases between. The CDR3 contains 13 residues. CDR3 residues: CASTLQGHYGYTF. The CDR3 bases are TGTGCCAGCACCCTACAGGGACACTATGGCTACACCTTC.

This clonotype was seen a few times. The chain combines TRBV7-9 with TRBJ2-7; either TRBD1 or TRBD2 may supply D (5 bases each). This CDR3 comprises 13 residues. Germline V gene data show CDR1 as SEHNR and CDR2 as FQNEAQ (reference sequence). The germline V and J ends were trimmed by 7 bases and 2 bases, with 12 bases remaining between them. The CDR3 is CASNLQGAYEQYF. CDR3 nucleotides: TGTGCCAGCAACCTCCAGGGAGCCTACGAGCAGTACTTC.

The CDR3 is CASSSTGIVYEQYF. The CDR3 DNA is TGTGCCAGCAGCTCGACAGGGATCGTATACGAGCAGTACTTC. V and J are TRBV7-2 and TRBJ2-7; TRBD1 matches 7 bases. The germline V gene has CDR1 SGHTA and CDR2 FQGNSA. The V gene end was trimmed by 4 bases and the J gene end by 4 bases; junction bases not matched to a gene: 7. The CDR3 sequence is 14 residues long. The full variable domain, in which reference TRBV7-2 and TRBJ2-7 provide the parts outside the CDR3, is GAGVSQSPSNKVTEKGKDVELRCDPISGHTALYWYRQSLGQGLEFLIYFQGNSAPDKSGLPSDRFSAERTGGSVSTLTIQRTQQEDSAVYLCASSSTGIVYEQYFGPGTRLTVT.

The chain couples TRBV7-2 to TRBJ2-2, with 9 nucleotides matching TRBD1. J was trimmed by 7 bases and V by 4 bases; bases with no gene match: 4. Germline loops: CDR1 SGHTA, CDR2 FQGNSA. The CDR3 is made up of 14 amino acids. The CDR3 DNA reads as TGTGCCAGCAGCTCACAGGGGGCAGGCGGGGAGCTGTTTTTT. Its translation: CASSSQGAGGELFF.

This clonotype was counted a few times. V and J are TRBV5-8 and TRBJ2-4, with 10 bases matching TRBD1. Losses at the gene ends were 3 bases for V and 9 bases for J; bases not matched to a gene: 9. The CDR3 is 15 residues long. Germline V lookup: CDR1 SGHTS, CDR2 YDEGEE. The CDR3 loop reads CASSSTGTGVGIQYF. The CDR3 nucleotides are TGTGCCAGCAGCTCCACCGGGACAGGGGTCGGCATTCAGTACTTC.

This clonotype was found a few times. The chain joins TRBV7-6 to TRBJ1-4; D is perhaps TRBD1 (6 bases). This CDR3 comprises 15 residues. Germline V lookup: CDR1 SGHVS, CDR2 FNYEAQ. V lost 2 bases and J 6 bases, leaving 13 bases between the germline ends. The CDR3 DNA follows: TGTGCCAGCAGCTTATTCAGGGGCGAGTATGAAAAACTGTTTTTT. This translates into CASSLFRGEYEKLFF.

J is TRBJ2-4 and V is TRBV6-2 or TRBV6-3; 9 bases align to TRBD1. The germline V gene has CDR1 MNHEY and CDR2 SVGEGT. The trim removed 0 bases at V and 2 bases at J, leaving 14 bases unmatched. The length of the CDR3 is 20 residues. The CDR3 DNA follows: TGTGCCAGCAGTTACTCCTTGGACGTTGGGACAGGGAAACCCAAAAACATTCAGTACTTC. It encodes CASSYSLDVGTGKPKNIQYF.

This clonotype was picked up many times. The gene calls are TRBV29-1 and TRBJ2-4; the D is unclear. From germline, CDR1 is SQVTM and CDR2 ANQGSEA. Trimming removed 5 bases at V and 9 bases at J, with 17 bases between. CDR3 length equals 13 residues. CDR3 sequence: CSVRVLRMGIQYF. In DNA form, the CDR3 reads TGCAGCGTTCGAGTGTTGCGAATGGGCATTCAGTACTTC.

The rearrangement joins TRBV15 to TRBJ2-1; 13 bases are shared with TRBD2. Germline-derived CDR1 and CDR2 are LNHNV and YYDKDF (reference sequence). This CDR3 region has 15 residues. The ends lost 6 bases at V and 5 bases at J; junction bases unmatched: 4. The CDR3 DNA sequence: TGTGCCACCAGGTGGACTAGCGGGGGAAACAATGAGCAGTTCTTC. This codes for CATRWTSGGNNEQFF.

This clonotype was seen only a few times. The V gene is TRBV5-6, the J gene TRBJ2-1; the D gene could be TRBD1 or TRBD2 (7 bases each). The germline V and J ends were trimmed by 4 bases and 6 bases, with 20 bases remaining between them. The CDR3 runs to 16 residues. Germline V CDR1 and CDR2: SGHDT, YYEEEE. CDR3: CASSPTGEGPRNEQFF. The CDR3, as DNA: TGTGCCAGCAGCCCCACAGGGGAGGGACCCCGCAATGAGCAGTTCTTC. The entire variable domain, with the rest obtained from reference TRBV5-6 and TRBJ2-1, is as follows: DAGVTQSPTHLIKTRGQQVTLRCSPKSGHDTVSWYQQALGQGPQFIFQYYEEEERQRGNFPDRFSGHQFPNYSSELNVNALLLGDSALYLCASSPTGEGPRNEQFFGPGTRLTVL.

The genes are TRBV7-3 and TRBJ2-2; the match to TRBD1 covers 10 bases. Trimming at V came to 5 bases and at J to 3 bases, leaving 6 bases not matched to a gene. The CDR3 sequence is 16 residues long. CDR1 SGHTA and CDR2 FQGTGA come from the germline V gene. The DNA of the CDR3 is TGTGCCAGCAGCCCGACAGGGGGCATCGACACCGGGGAGCTGTTTTTT. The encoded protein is CASSPTGGIDTGELFF.